This T cell receptor (beta chain) stems from a study of cytomegalovirus exposure and HLA in healthy donors. The CDR3 loop spans 15 amino acids. V lost 5 bases to trimming and J lost 1 base, with 14 bases between them. The germline gives CDR1 WNHNN, CDR2 SYGVQD (reference sequence). Study conclusions and caveats: Later analysis indicated greater clonal expansion among HLA-associated TCR beta chains than among equally common other chains. Near-uniform donor sequencing depth was presumed by presence/absence analyses. Many donors carried some public TCRs, although rarity characterized most TCR sequences.

Comments on this clone: Its antigen is still unknown.

The PCR made use of 60 Vbeta and 13 Jbeta primers. The assay was immunoSEQ multiplex PCR, and TCRdb's table has in-frame clones only and misses some. This table holds fewer than 200,000 clones, roughly 80% found once. J is TRBJ1-1 and V is TRBV10-1; D is unresolved. The sample consisted of PBMCs. The origin of this receptor is a man aged 25-45 years in good health and CMV-seronegative. CDR3: CASSFDREPNTEAFF. For the CDR3, the DNA is TGCGCCAGCAGTTTCGATAGAGAACCGAACACTGAAGCTTTCTTT.